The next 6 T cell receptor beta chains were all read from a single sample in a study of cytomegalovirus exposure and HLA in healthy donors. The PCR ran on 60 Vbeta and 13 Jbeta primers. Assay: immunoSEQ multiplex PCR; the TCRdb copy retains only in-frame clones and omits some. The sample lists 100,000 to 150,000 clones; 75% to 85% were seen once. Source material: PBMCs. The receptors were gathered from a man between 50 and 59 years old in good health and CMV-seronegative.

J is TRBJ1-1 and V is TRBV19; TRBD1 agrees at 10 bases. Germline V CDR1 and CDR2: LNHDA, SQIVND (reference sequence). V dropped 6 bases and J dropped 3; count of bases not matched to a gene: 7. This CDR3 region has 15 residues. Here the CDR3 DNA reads TGTGCCAGTAGACCGGGACAGGGGATTTACACTGAAGCTTTCTTT. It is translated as CASRPGQGIYTEAFF.

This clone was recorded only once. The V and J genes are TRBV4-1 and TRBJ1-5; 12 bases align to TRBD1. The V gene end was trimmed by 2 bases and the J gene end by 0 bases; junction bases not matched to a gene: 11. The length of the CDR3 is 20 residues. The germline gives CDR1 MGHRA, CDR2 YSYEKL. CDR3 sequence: CASSQSPLGQGAYSNQPQHF. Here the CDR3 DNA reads TGCGCCAGCAGCCAATCTCCTCTGGGACAGGGGGCTTATAGCAATCAGCCCCAGCATTTT.

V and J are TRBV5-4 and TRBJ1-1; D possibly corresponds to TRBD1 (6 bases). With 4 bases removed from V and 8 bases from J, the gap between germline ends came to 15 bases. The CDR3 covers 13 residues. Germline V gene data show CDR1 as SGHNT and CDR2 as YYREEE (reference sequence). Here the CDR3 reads CASSQGMPGEAFF. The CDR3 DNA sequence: TGTGCCAGCAGCCAGGGGATGCCCGGGGAAGCTTTCTTT.

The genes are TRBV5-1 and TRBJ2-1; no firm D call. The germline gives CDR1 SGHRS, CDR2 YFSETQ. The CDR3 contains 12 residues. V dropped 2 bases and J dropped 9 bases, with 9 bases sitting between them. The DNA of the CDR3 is TGCGCCAGCAGCTTTTCGGTCATTGAGCAGTTCTTC. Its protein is CASSFSVIEQFF.

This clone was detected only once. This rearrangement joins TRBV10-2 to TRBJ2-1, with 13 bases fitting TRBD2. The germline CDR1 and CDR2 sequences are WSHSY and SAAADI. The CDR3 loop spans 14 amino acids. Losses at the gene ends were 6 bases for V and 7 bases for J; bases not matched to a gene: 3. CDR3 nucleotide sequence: TGCGCCAGCAGACTAGCGGGGGGGCCAAATGAGCAGTTCTTC. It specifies CASRLAGGPNEQFF.

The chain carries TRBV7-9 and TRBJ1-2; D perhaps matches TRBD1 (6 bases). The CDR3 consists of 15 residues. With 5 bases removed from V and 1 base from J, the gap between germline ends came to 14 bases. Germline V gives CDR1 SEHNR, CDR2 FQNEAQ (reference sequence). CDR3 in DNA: TGTGCCAGCAGCCCCTCTTTACAGGGTAACTATGGCTACACCTTC. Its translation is CASSPSLQGNYGYTF.